These T cell receptor beta chains were read from a single sample in a study of STAT3 mutations in large granular lymphocyte leukemia. Clones were read by immunoSEQ multiplex PCR, and TCRdb kept only the in-frame ones, dropping some. The repertoire includes around 4,700 clones, under 70% of them detected once, and about three fifths sits in the top ten. Input material: peripheral blood mononuclear cells. The source of these receptors is a male patient in his fifties with T-cell large granular lymphocyte leukemia. Some clones in this sample may be carry-over from other donors' samples. CDR3s include the opening cysteine and the closing phenylalanine or tryptophan. D genes are given only for firm matches. Not all rows give a size; the values are once, few, many and, for expanded clones, a class.

TRBV7-9	NA	TRBJ2-1	TRBD1	TGTGCCAGCAGCTTAGACGGGACAGGGATGAGGGAGCAGTTCTTC	CASSLDGTGMREQFF
TRBV23-1	NA	TRBJ2-7	NA	TGCGCCGGTCGAGCCGATCGCGAGCAGTACTTC	CAGRADREQYF
TRBV11-2	NA	TRBJ2-6	NA	TGTGCCAGCAGCCCAACTGGGGCCAACGTCCTGACTTTC	CASSPTGANVLTF
TRBV7-9	NA	TRBJ2-1	NA	TGTGCCAGCAGCTTAGGCAATGAGCAGTTCTTC	CASSLGNEQFF
TRBV7-9	NA	TRBJ1-2	NA	TGTGCCAGCAGCCCCCCCAACTATGGCTACACCTTC	CASSPPNYGYTF
TRBV18	few	TRBJ2-4	NA	TGTGCCAGCTCACCAGGGGCTGGGAACATTCAGTACTTC	CASSPGAGNIQYF
TRBV27	NA	TRBJ1-5	NA	TGTGCCAGCAGTTTAAGGGCGGGCAATCAGCCCCAGCATTTT	CASSLRAGNQPQHF
TRBV5-8	NA	TRBJ2-7	TRBD1	TGTGCCAGCAGCGTGACAGGGCCCTACGAGCAGTACTTC	CASSVTGPYEQYF
TRBV5-1	once	TRBJ2-1	TRBD2	TGCGCCAGCAGCTCCTCTCCCGGGACTAGCGGGGGGGGCGATGAGCAGTTCTTC	CASSSSPGTSGGGDEQFF
TRBV6-5	NA	TRBJ2-5	NA	TGTGCCAGCAGTTACTCGTCGGGTAAAGAGACCCAGTACTTC	CASSYSSGKETQYF
TRBV7-9	NA	TRBJ1-3	NA	TGTGCCAGCAGCTTAGAATCTAACACCATATATTTT	CASSLESNTIYF
TRBV5-1	NA	TRBJ1-5	NA	TGCGCCAGCAGCTTCAGCGGGGGGGCCGGGCAGCCCCAGCATTTT	CASSFSGGAGQPQHF
TRBV4-2	NA	TRBJ1-2	NA	TGTGCCAGCAGACCCGGGAGGGGTAACTATGGCTACACCTTC	CASRPGRGNYGYTF
TRBV7-8	NA	TRBJ2-5	NA	TGTGCCAGCAGCTCAACCCTGACCCAGTACTTC	CASSSTLTQYF
TRBV29-1	NA	TRBJ1-2	NA	TGCAGCGCGGCCAGGGAATATGGCTACACCTTC	CSAAREYGYTF
TRBV7-9	few	TRBJ1-2	NA	TGTGCCAGCAGCCCCGGGAGGGCCGACGACTATGGCTACACCTTC	CASSPGRADDYGYTF
TRBV11-2	few	TRBJ2-5	TRBD1	TGTGCCAGCAGCTTAGGACCAGGGGGCTTGGAGACCCAGTACTTC	CASSLGPGGLETQYF
TRBV5-1	NA	TRBJ1-1	NA	TGCGCCAGCAGCTTAGCAGGGATGTACACTGAAGCTTTCTTT	CASSLAGMYTEAFF
TRBV7-9	NA	TRBJ2-7	NA	TGTGCCAGCAGCTTAGAGCGCGAGCAGTACTTC	CASSLEREQYF
TRBV14	NA	TRBJ1-2	TRBD1	TGTGCCAGCAGCCATGCCGGGACAGGGCCCTATGGCTACACCTTC	CASSHAGTGPYGYTF
TRBV5-1	NA	TRBJ2-1	NA	TGCGCCAGCAGCTTGGCCAGCTCCTACAATGAGCAGTTCTTC	CASSLASSYNEQFF
TRBV29-1	NA	TRBJ1-1	NA	TGCAGCGTTGACAGGAACACTGAAGCTTTCTTT	CSVDRNTEAFF
TRBV9	NA	TRBJ2-7	NA	TGTGCCAGCAGCGGCCGGGACAACTCCTACGAGCAGTACTTC	CASSGRDNSYEQYF
TRBV29-1	once	TRBJ2-7	NA	TGCAGCGTTGAAGACGGGGAGAACTACGAGCAGTACTTC	CSVEDGENYEQYF
TRBV5-4	NA	TRBJ2-2	TRBD2	TGTGCCAGCAGCTTGTGGGGGAGGGGTAACGACCCCGGGGAGCTGTTTTTT	CASSLWGRGNDPGELFF
TRBV18	NA	TRBJ2-5	NA	TGTGCCAGCTCACCAGAGACGCTCTTAGCTAACCAAGAGACCCAGTACTTC	CASSPETLLANQETQYF
TRBV18	NA	TRBJ1-5	TRBD1	TGTGCCAGCTCATCGGACAGGGGCAATCAGCCCCAGCATTTT	CASSSDRGNQPQHF
TRBV4-1	NA	TRBJ1-5	NA	TGCGCCAGCAGCCAAGATGCGGGACTGTATCAGCCCCAGCATTTT	CASSQDAGLYQPQHF
TRBV28	NA	TRBJ2-3	TRBD2	TGTGCCAGCAGTTCCCGACTAGCTGCAGATACGCAGTATTTT	CASSSRLAADTQYF
TRBV19	NA	TRBJ2-7	NA	TGTGCCAGTAGTATAGGCCGGCTCTACGAGCAGTACTTC	CASSIGRLYEQYF
TRBV18	NA	TRBJ2-3	NA	TGTGCCAGCTCACCACCCGGGTTAAGCACAGATACGCAGTATTTT	CASSPPGLSTDTQYF
TRBV19	NA	TRBJ2-7	NA	TGTGCCAGTAGTCCAAGTCGGGGACTGCTGGCCTACGAGCAGTACTTC	CASSPSRGLLAYEQYF
TRBV4-2	NA	TRBJ1-1	NA	TGTGCCAGCAGCCATCCACGGGCGGGCACTGAAGCTTTCTTT	CASSHPRAGTEAFF